A single sample is the source of the 9 T cell receptor beta chains below, sequenced in a study of blood T cell repertoires in COVID-19. The repertoire was sequenced with immunoSEQ multiplex PCR; TCRdb's copy has only in-frame clones and lacks some. This table has about 400,000 clones, around 90% appearing once. Specimen: PBMCs or T cells enriched from blood (not recorded which). The receptor set was obtained from a woman between 40 and 50 years old with acute COVID-19.

The CDR3 DNA reads TGTGCCAGCAGCCAAGACAGGGGGGCTAACTATGGCTACACCTTC. It encodes CASSQDRGANYGYTF. This chain joins TRBV3-1 (or the pseudogene TRBV3-2) and TRBJ1-2; the match to TRBD1 covers 7 bases. Trimming at V came to 0 bases and at J to 0 bases, leaving 1 base not matched to a gene. Germline V CDR1 and CDR2: LGHDT, YNNKEL (reference sequence). This CDR3 contains 15 residues.

The chain combines TRBV19 with TRBJ2-1; 9 bases are shared with TRBD2. V was clipped by 3 bases and J by 6 bases; unmatched bases: 3. The CDR3 contains 14 residues. From germline, CDR1 is LNHDA and CDR2 SQIVND (reference sequence). CDR3 nucleotides: TGTGCCAGTAGTATCGAGCGGGGGGCCAATGAGCAGTTCTTC. Its protein is CASSIERGANEQFF.

This rearrangement joins TRBV11-2 to TRBJ1-1; weak D call: TRBD1 (6 bases). Deletions cut 5 bases from V and 2 bases from J, with 15 bases between. This CDR3 spans 15 amino acids. Germline V CDR1 and CDR2: SGHAT, FQNNGV. DNA for the CDR3: TGTGCCAGCAGCCCGACAGGACAGCGAAACACTGAAGCTTTCTTT. It is translated as CASSPTGQRNTEAFF.

The rearrangement uses TRBV4-1 and TRBJ2-5, with TRBD2 matching over 16 bases. The J segment lost 5 bases and the V segment lost 4 bases, leaving 7 bases of the junction unmatched. Germline values: CDR1 MGHRA, CDR2 YSYEKL. The CDR3 extends over 17 amino acids. The CDR3 loop is CASSPGLAGGPGETQYF. CDR3 DNA: TGCGCCAGCAGCCCGGGACTAGCGGGGGGGCCCGGGGAGACCCAGTACTTC.

The gene calls are TRBV5-6 and TRBJ1-1, with D possibly TRBD1 on 6 matching bases. The CDR3 is 15 residues long. Trimming removed 3 bases from V and 1 base from J, with 13 bases in between. Germline-derived CDR1 and CDR2 are SGHDT and YYEEEE. CDR3 residues: CASSSTWTANTEAFF. In DNA form, the CDR3 reads TGTGCCAGCAGCTCCACTTGGACAGCGAACACTGAAGCTTTCTTT.

This chain uses TRBV12-3 or TRBV12-4 with TRBJ1-2; D is ambiguous. V shed 5 bases and J shed 1 base, with 8 bases lying between them. There are 13 residues in the CDR3. The DNA for the CDR3 is TGTGCCAGCAGTCCCCGGGTTAACTATGGCTACACCTTC. This encodes CASSPRVNYGYTF.

The chain couples TRBV12-3 or TRBV12-4 to TRBJ1-2; 9 positions agree with TRBD1. The CDR3 totals 13 residues. J lost 7 bases, V lost 4 bases, and 4 bases had no gene match. CDR3 coding DNA: TGTGCCAGCAGTTCGACAGGGGGAGCTGGCTACACCTTC. Translating it yields CASSSTGGAGYTF.

V usage is TRBV5-5 and J usage is TRBJ1-2, with D perhaps TRBD1 (6 bases). The CDR3 loop spans 13 amino acids. Germline assignment: CDR1 SGHKS and CDR2 YYEKEE (reference sequence). V lost 2 bases to trimming and J lost 8 bases, with 13 bases between them. This CDR3 is CASSLSQGIGYTF. CDR3 DNA: TGTGCCAGCAGCTTAAGTCAGGGGATCGGCTACACCTTC.

The genes are TRBV3-1 (or the pseudogene TRBV3-2) and TRBJ2-1; 8 bases agree with TRBD1. Germline CDR1 and CDR2: LGHDT and YNNKEL (reference sequence). The V gene end was trimmed by 0 bases and the J gene end by 4 bases; junction bases not matched to a gene: 2. There are 15 residues in the CDR3. The CDR3 sequence is CASSQEQGEYNEQFF. The DNA for the CDR3 is TGTGCCAGCAGCCAAGAACAGGGGGAGTACAATGAGCAGTTCTTC.